Listed here is a single T cell receptor (beta chain). The CDR3 runs 14 residues. Trimming removed 4 bases from V and 3 bases from J, with 10 bases in between. Looked up from germline, CDR1 is SGHAT and CDR2 is FQNNGV. It was with a sample-barcoded 5' primer and a J-beta primer mix that a second PCR of about 6 to 12 cycles was run. The yield of each sample was at least 3 million CDR3-containing paired-end reads. TCRdb re-called the 5' RACE reads through MiXCR, storing one row per CDR3 protein. This sample has approximately 1,700,000 distinct CDR3 sequences, with around 42% found just once. This record belongs to a study of blood T cells in healthy people across ages.

The TCR comes from a human donor in good health. This chain links TRBV11-2 with TRBJ2-1, with D unresolved. Sequencing was done on a sample of blood. The chain's CDR3 is CASSSVSIYNEQFF. The CDR3 coding sequence is TGTGCCAGCAGCTCCGTATCGATCTACAATGAGCAGTTCTTC. The full variable domain, with the rest looked up from reference TRBV11-2 and TRBJ2-1, is EAGVAQSPRYKIIEKRQSVAFWCNPISGHATLYWYQQILGQGPKLLIQFQNNGVVDDSQLPKDRFSAERLKGVDSTLKIQPAKLEDSAVYLCASSSVSIYNEQFFGPGTRLTVL.